Listed below are T cell receptor beta chains from one sample, sequenced in a study of blood T cells in healthy people across ages. Each CDR3 protein is one row after TCRdb ran MiXCR on the 5' RACE reads. The sample contains about a million distinct CDR3 sequences, approximately 38% of which appear only once. The sequenced sample was blood. The receptors were sampled from a man younger than 35 in good health. Both conserved end residues are part of each CDR3. A D gene is named only where the DNA matches it firmly. Size tells how often a clone was seen (once, few, many) or the class of an expanded clone, and some rows leave it out.

size | J | D | V | DNA | CDR3
- | TRBJ1-5 | TRBD1 | TRBV29-1 | TGCAGCGTTAGGGGGCAGACGAATCAGCCCCAGCATTTT | CSVRGQTNQPQHF
many | TRBJ1-2 | - | TRBV4-1 | TGCGCCAGCAGCCACGTCGACCCAGGATATGGCTACACCTTC | CASSHVDPGYGYTF
- | TRBJ1-1 | - | TRBV6-5 | TGTGCCAGCACTCGCGGTCCCGGGACTGAAGCTTTCTTT | CASTRGPGTEAFF
few | TRBJ2-4 | TRBD2 | TRBV4-3 | TGCGCCAGCAGCCAAGATTGGCGGGGGGGAAGAATAGCCAAAAACATTCAGTACTTC | CASSQDWRGGRIAKNIQYF
- | TRBJ2-5 | - | TRBV20-1 | TGCTCCCTAACTGACCGGACACCTTACAATGAGCAGTACTTC | CSLTDRTPYNEQYF
few | TRBJ2-6 | - | TRBV4-2 | TGTGCCAGCAGCCAAGATCCAGGGACTGGGGCCAACGTCCTGACTTTC | CASSQDPGTGANVLTF
- | TRBJ1-1 | - | TRBV11-2 | TGTGCCAGCAGCTTAGGTTCTCAGATGAACACTGAAGCTTTCTTT | CASSLGSQMNTEAFF
- | TRBJ2-7 | - | TRBV6-2/TRBV6-3 | TGTGCCAGCAGTCGCAGTTCAGAAATCTACGAGCAGTACTTC | CASSRSSEIYEQYF
- | TRBJ1-2 | - | TRBV7-2 | TGTGCCAGCAGCCAACTTAGGGGTGCCTATGGCTACACCTTC | CASSQLRGAYGYTF
- | TRBJ1-1 | - | TRBV21-1 | TGTGCCAGCAGCAAAGGGAGGGTACTTGGCACTGAAGCTTTCTTT | CASSKGRVLGTEAFF
few | TRBJ1-5 | - | TRBV20-1 | TGCAGCACGAACCGGGCCATCAATCAGCCCCAGCATTTT | CSTNRAINQPQHF
- | TRBJ2-4 | - | TRBV4-1 | TGCGCCAGCAGCCCGGCGACCCAAGGAAACATTCAGTACTTC | CASSPATQGNIQYF
few | TRBJ1-2 | TRBD1 | TRBV27 | TGTGCCAGCAGTTCATCCGGGACAGGGGGCACTGATGGCTACACCTTC | CASSSSGTGGTDGYTF
few | TRBJ2-5 | - | TRBV4-3 | TGCGCCAGCAGCCAGTCGACAGTCCGTGGGGCCCAGTACTTC | CASSQSTVRGAQYF
- | TRBJ2-4 | - | TRBV6-2/TRBV6-3 | TGTGCCAGCACAACTCGTAGCCTGGGGTACAATGAGCAGTACTTC | CASTTRSLGYNEQYF
- | TRBJ2-1 | - | TRBV3-1 | TGTGCCAGCAGTAAAGGGGGGGGTTACAATGAGCAGTTCTTC | CASSKGGGYNEQFF
- | TRBJ1-1 | - | TRBV6-5 | TGTGCCAGCAGAGCAGGGGCCGCGAACACTGAAGCTTTCTTT | CASRAGAANTEAFF
few | TRBJ2-7 | - | TRBV3-1 | TGTGCCAGCAGCCATTACGGGAACGAGCAGTACTTC | CASSHYGNEQYF
few | TRBJ1-3 | - | TRBV7-2 | TGTGCCAGCAGCTTAGGGGAAGCAGGTGGAAACACCATATATTTT | CASSLGEAGGNTIYF
many | TRBJ2-3 | - | TRBV4-3 | TGCGCCAGCAGCCAAGATCTGGGACAACCCACAGATACGCAGTATTTT | CASSQDLGQPTDTQYF
- | TRBJ2-7 | - | TRBV14 | TGTGCCAGCAGCCAGCGTAGGGGAATTTCCTACGAGCAGTACTTC | CASSQRRGISYEQYF
few | TRBJ2-1 | - | TRBV7-2 | TGTGCCAGCAGCTTAGTAGGGACTCCTTTCGATGAGCAGTTCTTC | CASSLVGTPFDEQFF
once | TRBJ2-3 | - | TRBV29-1 | TGCAGCGTTGACTGGTACACTAGCACAGATACGCAGTATTTT | CSVDWYTSTDTQYF
- | TRBJ2-6 | - | TRBV6-2/TRBV6-3 | TGTGCCAGCAGTGACTCGGGGGCCAACGTCCTGACTTTC | CASSDSGANVLTF
- | TRBJ2-1 | - | TRBV20-1 | TGCAGTGCTACCCGACTGGACGACTACAATGAGCAGTTCTTC | CSATRLDDYNEQFF
- | TRBJ2-5 | TRBD2 | TRBV10-3 | TGTGCCAGCGGGGGTGGCAGTCAAGAGACCCAGTACTTC | CASGGGSQETQYF